Listed below are T cell receptor beta chains from one sample, sequenced in a study of OX40 agonist ivuxolimab in advanced cancers. Repertoires were generated with immunoSEQ multiplex PCR, while TCRdb's copy carries only in-frame clones and drops some. The sample consists of about 70,000 clones, around 88% of them appearing once. The specimen was CD4+ or CD8+ T cells sorted from blood, collected in a trial of the OX40 agonist ivuxolimab. The receptors originated from an adult with an advanced solid tumor such as melanoma, head and neck, liver or kidney cancer. The CDR3 runs from the conserved cysteine through the conserved F or W. Each record gives: V gene, J gene, CDR3 protein.

TRBV18,TRBJ2-7,CASSPRREGHAEQYF
TRBV6-6,TRBJ1-2,CASSYPSGGYTF
TRBV23-1,TRBJ2-7,CASSQLTQGPAYEQYF
TRBV7-2,TRBJ2-7,CASSLTSGQRSGEQYF
TRBV6-5,TRBJ2-2,CASKQNMANTGELFF
TRBV30,TRBJ2-7,CAWSVEQGDPYGPYEQYF
TRBV2,TRBJ2-3,CASVKVAPDTQYF
TRBV7-2,TRBJ2-7,CASSRLAGTYEQYF
TRBV28,TRBJ2-7,CASGTGGLSYEQYF
TRBV5-8,TRBJ1-1,CASSLAASRPNTEAFF
TRBV2,TRBJ2-7,CASSRGGATYEQYF
TRBV11-3,TRBJ1-4,CASSLRAVGNEKLFF
TRBV18,TRBJ2-7,CASSPLDGGTGGREQYF
TRBV7-8,TRBJ2-2,CASSLAVAGGPEELFF
TRBV7-2,TRBJ2-1,CASSLGGFGNEQFF
TRBV28,TRBJ1-5,CASSSPGGNQPQHF
TRBV18,TRBJ1-2,CASSPPGGSYGYTF
TRBV4-2,TRBJ1-4,CASSQDGTGGEKLFF
TRBV30,TRBJ1-5,CAWSVSVSNQPQHF
TRBV4-1,TRBJ2-7,CASSQYQGNSYEQYF
TRBV5-6,TRBJ1-5,CASSVRSTSNQPQHF
TRBV5-4,TRBJ2-7,CASSLGGTSYEQYF
TRBV7-2,TRBJ1-6,CASSLNRVSPLHF